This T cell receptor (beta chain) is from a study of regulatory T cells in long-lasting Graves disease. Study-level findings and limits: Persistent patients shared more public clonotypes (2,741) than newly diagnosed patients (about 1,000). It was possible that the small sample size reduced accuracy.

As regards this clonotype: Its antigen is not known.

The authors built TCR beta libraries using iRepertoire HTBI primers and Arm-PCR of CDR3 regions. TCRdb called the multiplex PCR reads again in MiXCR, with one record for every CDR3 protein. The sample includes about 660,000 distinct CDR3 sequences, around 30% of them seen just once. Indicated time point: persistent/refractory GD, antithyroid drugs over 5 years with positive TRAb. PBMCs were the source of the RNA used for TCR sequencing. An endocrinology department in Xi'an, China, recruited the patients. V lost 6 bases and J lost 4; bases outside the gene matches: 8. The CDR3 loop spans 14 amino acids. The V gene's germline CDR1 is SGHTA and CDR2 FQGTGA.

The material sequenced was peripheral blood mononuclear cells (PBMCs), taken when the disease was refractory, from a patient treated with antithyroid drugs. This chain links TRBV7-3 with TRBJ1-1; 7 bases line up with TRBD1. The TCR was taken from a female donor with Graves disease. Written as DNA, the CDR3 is TGTGCCAGCAGTTCCGACAGGGTGGGCACTGAAGCTTTCTTT. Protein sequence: CASSSDRVGTEAFF.